This T cell receptor beta chain was retrieved from a study of T cells in tuberculosis. CDR1 and CDR2 from the germline V gene are MDHEN and SYDVKM. The V and J ends lost 1 base and 3 bases respectively, with 16 bases between them. The CDR3 sequence is 17 residues long. The method was immunoSEQ multiplex PCR; TCRdb's version includes in-frame clones alone and lacks a portion of them. The sample has about 35,000 clones, about 90% seen once. The receptor's source is a donor between 10 and 35 years old with latent tuberculosis or without tuberculosis infection. Some clones in this sample may be carry-over from other donors' samples. J is TRBJ1-5 and V is TRBV28; tentatively, D is TRBD1 (5 bases). Sequenced material: PBMCs. The CDR3 DNA follows: TGTGCCAGCAGTTTATTTTCAGGGCAAGGGAACAATCAGCCCCAGCATTTT. Its translation: CASSLFSGQGNNQPQHF. The full variable domain, completed using reference TRBV28 and TRBJ1-5, is DVKVTQSSRYLVKRTGEKVFLECVQDMDHENMFWYRQDPGLGLRLIYFSYDVKMKEKGDIPEGYSVSREKKERFSLILESASTNQTSMYLCASSLFSGQGNNQPQHFGDGTRLSIL.